This T cell receptor beta chain appears in the sequencing data of a study of a mutant IDH1 vaccine in newly diagnosed glioma. Study as a whole: Patients were pretreated with radiotherapy, temozolomide, or both, mostly both.

In the case of this clone: Its antigen is still unknown.

Profiled with immunoSEQ multiplex PCR; TCRdb holds only in-frame clones, not every one. This sample has 110,000 or so clones, with around 90% found just once. V gave up 1 base and J gave up 4 bases, with 11 bases separating them. The germline V gene encodes CDR1 SGHTS and CDR2 YDEGEE. CDR3 length: 15 amino acids. Time point reported: week 11, during vaccination. Doses comprised 300 ug of mutant IDH1 20-mer peptide each, plus topical imiquimod. Donor diagnoses consisted of new WHO grade 3 or 4 IDH1-mutant, ATRX-lost astrocytomas. Specimen: PBMCs, collected from a glioma patient whose treatment included an IDH1 peptide vaccine. The clonotype comes from a woman between 50 and 59 years old with glioma. The chain has TRBV5-8 and TRBJ2-2; D may match TRBD1 or TRBD2 (6 bases each). The CDR3 spells CASSLRRGATGELFF. As DNA, the CDR3 is TGTGCCAGCAGCTTGCGGAGGGGGGCCACCGGGGAGCTGTTTTTT.